This T cell receptor beta chain appears in the sequencing data of a study of T cells after yellow fever vaccination. TCRdb itself ran the 5' RACE reads through MiXCR, one entry per CDR3 protein. The sample lists almost 600,000 distinct CDR3 sequences; approximately 13% were seen once. The CDR3 runs to 13 residues. The germline V gene has CDR1 DFQATT and CDR2 SNEGSKA (reference sequence). Trimming took off 1 base at V and 0 bases at J, with 7 bases between the two ends. This chain uses TRBV20-1 with TRBJ2-7; D remains ambiguous. The clonotype originates from a young man who received the YFV17D yellow fever vaccine. The sample in question was PBMCs, obtained on the day of the yellow fever booster vaccination. CDR3 loop: CSARGPTSYEQYF. CDR3 in DNA: TGCAGTGCTAGAGGTCCGACCTCCTACGAGCAGTACTTC.